One and the same sample provided the 24 T cell receptor beta chains below, sequenced in a study of blood T cells in healthy people across ages. Combining a sample-barcoded 5' primer with a J-beta primer mix, a second PCR ran for about 7 to 11 cycles. Each CDR3 protein gets one entry after TCRdb re-called the 5' RACE reads with MiXCR. The table records about 680,000 distinct CDR3 sequences, around 48% of them present only once. Material: blood. All receptors come from a woman between 55 and 75 years old in good health.

Comment on this clonotype: This may stem from a read error, because a much larger clone lies one nucleotide away. The chain joins TRBV7-2 to TRBJ2-5; D unclear. CDR3 length: 12 amino acids. Per germline, CDR1 SGHTA and CDR2 FQGNSA. Trimming pared 4 bases from V and 1 base from J, leaving 4 bases between. The CDR3 DNA is TGTACCAGCAGCTCTCTCCAAGAGACCCAGTACTTC. This sequence encodes CTSSSLQETQYF.

The gene calls are TRBV20-1 and TRBJ1-2; TRBD1 matches at 7 bases. This CDR3 comprises 15 residues. J gave up 4 bases and V 2 bases, and 10 bases lay outside the gene matches. The germline CDR1 and CDR2 sequences are DFQATT and SNEGSKA (reference sequence). CDR3 sequence (DNA): TGCAGTGCTAGACAGCCAGGGGGGACCCTCTATGGCTACACCTTC. This translates into CSARQPGGTLYGYTF.

The chain links TRBV12-3 or TRBV12-4 to TRBJ2-3; D is undetermined. V lost 1 base and J 2 bases, leaving 13 bases between the germline ends. The CDR3 is 16 residues long. This CDR3 is CASSLGAGSYTDTQYF. The CDR3 coding sequence is TGTGCCAGCAGTTTAGGCGCAGGTTCCTACACAGATACGCAGTATTTT.

This clonotype was observed a handful of times. The chain employs TRBV10-3 and TRBJ2-7, with TRBD1 matching over 7 bases. With 8 bases clipped from V and 3 bases from J, the junction kept 7 bases outside the gene matches. The CDR3 contains 13 residues. Germline V CDR1 and CDR2: ENHRY, SYGVKD. In DNA form, the CDR3 reads TGTGCCATCTTGTCCGGGACAGACTACGAGCAGTACTTC. It yields the protein CAILSGTDYEQYF.

The rearrangement joins TRBV7-8 to TRBJ2-3; D possibly uses TRBD1 or TRBD2 (5 bases each). The germline V and J ends were trimmed by 5 bases and 2 bases, with 20 bases remaining between them. This CDR3 is built from 17 residues. Germline V gives CDR1 SGHVS, CDR2 FQNEAQ. As DNA, the CDR3 is TGTGCCAGCAGCCCACCCGGGACGCAAGGCTACACAGATACGCAGTATTTT. This gives the protein CASSPPGTQGYTDTQYF.

This rearrangement joins TRBV5-1 to TRBJ2-3; D not resolved. The length of the CDR3 is 14 residues. The V gene lost 1 base and the J gene lost 3 bases, with 9 bases spanning the gap. Germline lookup yields CDR1 SGHRS and CDR2 YFSETQ. CDR3 nucleotide sequence: TGCGCCAGCAGCTTGAAGGGTTGGACAGATACGCAGTATTTT. Its protein product is CASSLKGWTDTQYF.

This clonotype was picked up many times. The chain has TRBV11-2 and TRBJ2-7, with 10 bases matching TRBD1. This CDR3 is 14 amino acids long. The V and J ends lost 5 bases and 2 bases, in that order; junction bases with no gene match: 3. Germline CDR1 SGHAT, CDR2 FQNNGV. CDR3: CASSPDRGPYEQYF. The CDR3 DNA sequence: TGTGCCAGCAGCCCCGACAGGGGGCCCTACGAGCAGTACTTC.

V gene TRBV28 combines with J gene TRBJ2-7; D tentatively fits TRBD1 or TRBD2 (6 bases each). This CDR3 is 14 amino acids long. Trimming cost V 6 bases and J 4 bases, with 16 bases left between them. Germline V gives CDR1 MDHEN, CDR2 SYDVKM. The CDR3, as DNA: TGTGCCAGCAGAGAAACAGGGAGGCGTTACGAGCAGTACTTC. Its translation: CASRETGRRYEQYF.

The J gene is TRBJ2-4, the V gene TRBV29-1; D gene unclear. The V gene's germline CDR1 is SQVTM and CDR2 ANQGSEA. The CDR3 is 11 amino acids. CDR3 residues: CSATLENIQYF. The CDR3 nucleotides are TGCAGTGCAACGTTGGAAAACATTCAGTACTTC.

V and J are TRBV6-6 and TRBJ2-5, with no clear D. There are 14 residues in the CDR3. V was pared by 5 bases and J by 3 bases, with 13 bases between. Germline V gene sequence: CDR1 MNHNY, CDR2 SVGAGI (reference sequence). The CDR3 reads CASSGGWGKETQYF. In DNA, the CDR3 is TGTGCCAGCAGTGGTGGTTGGGGAAAAGAGACCCAGTACTTC.

CDR3: CSALTSGRAKAQYF. The CDR3 region has the DNA TGCAGTGCCCTGACTAGCGGGAGGGCAAAGGCCCAGTACTTC. The rearrangement links TRBV20-1 to TRBJ2-5; 14 bases match TRBD2. Germline loops: CDR1 DFQATT, CDR2 SNEGSKA (reference sequence). After removal of 6 bases from V and 9 bases from J, the junction contained 9 bases not matched to a gene. CDR3 length: 14 residues.

The V gene is TRBV5-1, the J gene TRBJ2-7, with D possibly matching TRBD1 (5 bases). The J call is uncertain, as TRBJ2-5 better fits the DNA end. The germline CDR1 and CDR2 sequences are SGHRS and YFSETQ. This CDR3 contains 15 residues. The CDR3 protein is CASSPLVGAGETQYF. The CDR3 DNA is TGCGCCAGCAGCCCCCTGGTTGGGGCCGGGGAGACCCAGTACTTC.

This clonotype was counted a few times. The chain has TRBV25-1 and TRBJ2-7; D call uncertain. The CDR3 runs to 12 residues. V was cut by 1 base and J by 2 bases, with 3 bases left in between. Germline V gene sequence: CDR1 MGHDK, CDR2 SYGVNS. CDR3 sequence (DNA): TGTGCCAGCAGTGAATCCCCCTACGAGCAGTACTTC. Amino acid sequence: CASSESPYEQYF.

On this clonotype itself: A read error may account for a junction end that differs from germline. DNA for the CDR3: TGTGCCGCCAGTGACCATCGCATATTACAGGGGAAAGAGACCCAGTACTTC. The encoded protein is CAASDHRILQGKETQYF. The V gene is TRBV24-1, the J gene TRBJ2-7; 7 positions agree with TRBD1. TRBJ2-5 matches the DNA end more closely, so the J call is doubtful. Germline CDR1 is KGHDR and CDR2 is SFDVKD. The CDR3 is 17 residues long.

This clonotype turned up a few times. This sequence joins TRBV4-2 and TRBJ1-1; 9 nucleotides agree with TRBD1. This CDR3 is built from 18 residues. The V gene end was trimmed by 4 bases and the J gene end by 7 bases; junction bases not matched to a gene: 19. Germline assignment: CDR1 LGHNA and CDR2 YNFKEQ. The CDR3 DNA follows: TGTGCCAGCAGCCCAAAAGGGGGGGGACAGGGCATCGGTGGTGAAGCTTTCTTT. The encoded protein is CASSPKGGGQGIGGEAFF.

This clonotype occurred many times. The chain recombines TRBV27 with TRBJ2-3; D is unresolved. The CDR3 extends over 13 amino acids. CDR1 and CDR2 from the germline V gene are MNHEY and SMNVEV (reference sequence). Between the trimmed V and J ends, which lost 5 bases and 6 bases, there was a span of 12 bases. Here the CDR3 DNA reads TGTGCCAGCAGTCCAAGCCTTGGGGATACGCAGTATTTT. It encodes CASSPSLGDTQYF.

The rearrangement links TRBV7-2 to TRBJ1-5; TRBD1 is a possible D gene (5 bases). The CDR3 has 13 amino acids. The V gene's germline CDR1 is SGHTA and CDR2 FQGNSA. V gave up 7 bases and J gave up 4 bases, with 11 bases separating them. In nucleotides, the CDR3 is TGTGCCAGCACCGCGACAGCAAATCAGCCCCAGCATTTT. Amino acid sequence: CASTATANQPQHF.

This chain links TRBV20-1 with TRBJ2-7; unclear D gene. Germline V lookup: CDR1 DFQATT, CDR2 SNEGSKA (reference sequence). The CDR3 totals 16 residues. Trimming pared 0 bases from V and 2 bases from J, leaving 17 bases between. In DNA form, the CDR3 reads TGCAGTGCTAGAGATCTAGTCCCGGGCCAGGCCTACGAGCAGTACTTC. This gives the protein CSARDLVPGQAYEQYF.

Notes on this clonotype: Relative to the germline gene, one junction end is altered; a read error may explain this. The rearrangement uses TRBV20-1 and TRBJ2-5, with D tentatively TRBD2 (8 bases). The germline V gene has CDR1 DFQATT and CDR2 SNEGSKA (reference sequence). The CDR3 is 15 amino acids. CDR3 amino acids: CSAGGLAGNEETQYF. The CDR3 DNA sequence: TGCAGTGCAGGGGGCCTAGCGGGTAATGAAGAGACTCAGTACTTC.

The CDR3 DNA follows: TGTGCCAGCAGTCCTGTGGGACAGGGGCAGGAGACCCAGTACTTC. Translated, it gives CASSPVGQGQETQYF. The chain recombines TRBV28 with TRBJ2-7; 10 nucleotides match TRBD1. The end of the DNA fits TRBJ2-5 better, so the J call may be wrong. The germline gives CDR1 MDHEN, CDR2 SYDVKM. The CDR3 runs 15 residues.

V usage is TRBV6-2 or TRBV6-3 and J usage is TRBJ2-3, with 8 positions matching TRBD2. The CDR3 length is 15 residues. The germline CDR1 and CDR2 sequences are MNHEY and SVGEGT. With 7 bases clipped from V and 4 bases from J, the junction kept 10 bases outside the gene matches. CDR3 in amino acids: CASTTSGSGSDTQYF. The DNA of the CDR3 is TGTGCCAGCACCACCAGCGGGAGCGGGTCAGATACGCAGTATTTT.

The chain uses TRBV20-1 and TRBJ2-5; tentatively, D is TRBD1 (5 bases). The J call could be wrong; TRBJ2-7 is a better fit for the DNA end. Germline CDR1 reads DFQATT; CDR2 reads SNEGSKA (reference sequence). CDR3 size: 13 residues. CDR3 bases: TGCAGTGCTAGAGGGGGCAATACCTACGAGCAGTACTTC. Translation: CSARGGNTYEQYF.

In this sample, this clonotype turned up a few times. The chain has TRBV28 and TRBJ2-7, with 11 bases identical to TRBD1. CDR3 length: 15 amino acids. The germline V gene encodes CDR1 MDHEN and CDR2 SYDVKM. V was clipped by 3 bases and J by 2 bases; unmatched bases: 3. In nucleotides, the CDR3 is TGTGCCAGCAGTTTCCTGGGACAGGGGGCCTACGAGCAGTACTTC. Translating it yields CASSFLGQGAYEQYF.

The chain couples TRBV7-6 to TRBJ2-1, with D perhaps TRBD2 (6 bases). The J call could be wrong; TRBJ2-7 is a better fit for the DNA end. Looked up from germline, CDR1 is SGHVS and CDR2 is FNYEAQ. The CDR3 is made up of 14 amino acids. The CDR3 nucleotides read TGTGCCAGCACCCAAAGCGGGTTGTACAATGAGCAGTACTTC. Its protein product is CASTQSGLYNEQYF.